These T cell receptor beta chains were read from a single sample in a study of OX40 agonist ivuxolimab in advanced cancers. Sequencing used immunoSEQ multiplex PCR; TCRdb keeps in-frame clones, though not all of them. The sample has some 66,000 clones, around 80% seen once; the top ten hold roughly 5.8%. Sequencing used CD4+ or CD8+ T cells sorted from blood, obtained in a trial of the OX40 agonist ivuxolimab. The receptor set was obtained from an adult with an advanced solid tumor such as melanoma, head and neck, liver or kidney cancer. CDR3s include the opening cysteine and the closing phenylalanine or tryptophan. A D gene is named only where the DNA matches it firmly. The listing skips clone size in some rows; elsewhere it reads once, few, many or a size class.

v_gene	d_gene	j_gene	len	abundance	CDR3nt	CDR3aa
TRBV19	TRBD1	TRBJ1-1	16	.	TGTGCCAGTAGTATGGGGACAGGGTCTGTGGGCACTGAAGCTTTCTTT	CASSMGTGSVGTEAFF
TRBV16	TRBD1	TRBJ1-2	17	once	TGTGCCAGCAGCCCCCGAACAGGGGCGATGGGTTTCTATGGCTACACCTTC	CASSPRTGAMGFYGYTF
TRBV7-8	.	TRBJ1-4	22	few	TGTGCCAGCAGCTTAGTCCCGCCTCACGGAAGGGGGGGCTCGGCAACTAATGAAAAACTGTTTTTT	CASSLVPPHGRGGSATNEKLFF
TRBV5-5	.	TRBJ1-5	14	.	TGTGCCAGCAGCTTGGTGGGGGGGGATCAGCCCCAGCATTTT	CASSLVGGDQPQHF
TRBV11-3	.	TRBJ1-6	13	.	TGTGCCAGCAGCCTAGGTTATGATTCACCCCTCCACTTT	CASSLGYDSPLHF
TRBV5-1	TRBD1	TRBJ2-7	13	once	TGCGCCAGCAGCCCGGACAGGGAATACGAGCAGTACTTC	CASSPDREYEQYF
TRBV5-6	.	TRBJ2-7	16	once	TGTGCCAGCAGCTTCCGAACGGGCCGGGGGTCCTACGAGCAGTACTTC	CASSFRTGRGSYEQYF
TRBV2	.	TRBJ1-5	14	.	TGTGCCAGCAGTGAAGCTGAGAGTAATCAGCCCCAGCATTTT	CASSEAESNQPQHF
TRBV5-4	.	TRBJ2-5	14	.	TGTGCCAGCAGCCGGGACACGTACCAAGAGACCCAGTACTTC	CASSRDTYQETQYF
TRBV6-4	TRBD1	TRBJ2-3	14	.	TGTGCCAGCAGTGACGGGACAGGGGGTAATACGCAGTATTTT	CASSDGTGGNTQYF
TRBV29-1	.	TRBJ1-4	10	.	TGCAGCGTAGAGAATGAAAAACTGTTTTTT	CSVENEKLFF
TRBV6-6	TRBD2	TRBJ2-7	14	.	TGTGCCAGCAGGGGCGAGACTAGCGGGTACGAGCAGTACTTC	CASRGETSGYEQYF
TRBV5-1	TRBD2	TRBJ2-1	18	.	TGCGCCAGCAGCCCCTACCCCCTAGGGCTAGCGGGGGGGAATGAGCAGTTCTTC	CASSPYPLGLAGGNEQFF
TRBV28	TRBD1	TRBJ2-7	14	.	TGTGCCAGCAGTTTAGGGGGACAGTACTACGAGCAGTACTTC	CASSLGGQYYEQYF
TRBV7-9	.	TRBJ2-3	16	once	TGTGCCAGCCGTGCAATAGGATACCAAGGATCAGATACGCAGTATTTT	CASRAIGYQGSDTQYF
TRBV10-3	TRBD1	TRBJ2-7	14	few	TGTGCCATCAGTGGATCGACAGGGGCCTACGAGCAGTACTTC	CAISGSTGAYEQYF
TRBV2	.	TRBJ1-5	14	.	TGTGCCAGCAGTGAAGGGACAGTAGGTCAGCCCCAGCATTTT	CASSEGTVGQPQHF
TRBV28	TRBD1	TRBJ1-5	15	.	TGTGCCAGCACCCGTCGGGACAGGGCATCTCAGCCCCAGCATTTT	CASTRRDRASQPQHF
TRBV7-2	TRBD1	TRBJ2-3	16	.	TGTGCCAGCAGCTCTAGAAGACAGGGCGGCACAGATACGCAGTATTTT	CASSSRRQGGTDTQYF
TRBV4-2	TRBD1	TRBJ1-5	13	.	TGTGCCAGCAGCCTAACAGGGGATCAGCCCCAGCATTTT	CASSLTGDQPQHF
TRBV7-6	.	TRBJ2-5	13	.	TGTGCCAGCAGCTTCGCCAGTCTAGAGACCCAGTACTTC	CASSFASLETQYF
TRBV7-8	.	TRBJ1-2	15	.	TGTGCCAGCAGCTTAGCGGTGGCAGGGAGCGATGGCTACACCTTC	CASSLAVAGSDGYTF
TRBV10-3	TRBD2	TRBJ2-7	14	.	TGTGCCAGCCAGATCGGGGGGGGTTCCTACGAGCAGTACTTC	CASQIGGGSYEQYF
TRBV28	TRBD1	TRBJ1-5	15	.	TGTGCCAGCAGTCGGACAGGGATAAGCAATCAGCCCCAGCATTTT	CASSRTGISNQPQHF
TRBV11-2	.	TRBJ2-3	16	.	TGTGCCAGCAGCTTAGATGCAGGGGCTAGGTCAGATACGCAGTATTTT	CASSLDAGARSDTQYF
TRBV28	.	TRBJ2-3	15	few	TGTGCCAGCAGTCCGGCGGGACGGGGCACAGATACGCAGTATTTT	CASSPAGRGTDTQYF